The rows below give T cell receptor beta chains drawn from one sample of a study of beta chain features in type 1 diabetes. Repertoires were generated with immunoSEQ multiplex PCR, while TCRdb's copy carries only in-frame clones and drops some. The top ten hold under 0.04% of the sample, which has 400,000 to 450,000 clones, 11% to 15% seen once. Sequencing was performed on naive CD4+ T cells from blood. The receptors derive from a young man in good health. CDR3s include the opening cysteine and the closing phenylalanine or tryptophan. D genes are given only for firm matches. The listing skips clone size in some rows; elsewhere it reads once, few, many or a size class.

v_gene,j_gene,d_gene,abundance,CDR3aa,CDR3nt
TRBV7-8,TRBJ1-1,TRBD1,NA,CASSLDRARTEAFF,TGTGCCAGCAGCTTGGACAGGGCGAGGACTGAAGCTTTCTTT
TRBV15,TRBJ2-4,TRBD2,NA,CATSSPSQRGVSTQYF,TGTGCCACCAGCTCCCCAAGCCAGCGGGGGGTTAGTACTCAGTACTTC
TRBV11-2,TRBJ2-1,NA,few,CASSQRLKQSSYNEQFF,TGTGCCAGCAGCCAGAGGTTGAAACAGAGTTCCTACAATGAGCAGTTCTTC
TRBV7-2,TRBJ2-1,NA,few,CASSLSGSSYNEQFF,TGTGCCAGCAGCCTGAGCGGTAGCTCCTACAATGAGCAGTTCTTC
TRBV7-8,TRBJ1-5,NA,NA,CASSYEGGNQPQHF,TGTGCCAGCAGCTATGAGGGGGGCAATCAGCCCCAGCATTTT
TRBV19,TRBJ2-2,NA,NA,CASSIVGVGTGELFF,TGTGCCAGTAGTATTGTCGGGGTAGGGACCGGGGAGCTGTTTTTT
TRBV14,TRBJ1-1,NA,few,CAISQAARQNTEAFF,TGTGCCATCAGCCAAGCAGCACGCCAAAACACTGAAGCTTTCTTT
TRBV15,TRBJ1-2,NA,NA,CATSREVGNGYTF,TGTGCCACCAGCAGGGAGGTGGGTAATGGCTACACCTTC
TRBV7-7,TRBJ2-5,NA,NA,CASRRLGADDRETQYF,TGTGCTAGCAGACGTCTCGGAGCGGATGATAGGGAGACCCAGTACTTC
TRBV20-1,TRBJ1-2,NA,NA,CSVLLDYGYTF,TGCAGTGTCCTCTTGGACTATGGCTACACCTTC
TRBV29-1,TRBJ2-1,TRBD1,few,CSTATRGLISNEQFF,TGCAGCACTGCGACCAGGGGGCTAATCAGCAATGAGCAGTTCTTC
TRBV4-2,TRBJ2-3,NA,NA,CASSQGEGQDTQYF,TGTGCCAGCAGCCAAGGAGAGGGCCAAGATACGCAGTATTTT
TRBV30,TRBJ1-1,NA,few,CAWSTGLNTEAFF,TGTGCCTGGAGTACAGGGCTGAACACTGAAGCTTTCTTT
TRBV19,TRBJ2-1,TRBD2,NA,CASRLAGGNNEQFF,TGTGCCAGTAGACTAGCGGGGGGAAACAATGAGCAGTTCTTC
TRBV29-1,TRBJ1-1,NA,NA,CSVGHQAQNTEAFF,TGCAGCGTGGGACATCAGGCCCAGAACACTGAAGCTTTCTTT
TRBV6-5,TRBJ2-4,NA,few,CASSLEGIQYF,TGTGCCAGCAGTCTCGAGGGTATTCAGTACTTC
TRBV20-1,TRBJ2-1,TRBD1,NA,CSATGGDEQFF,TGCAGTGCCACAGGGGGCGATGAGCAGTTCTTC
TRBV14,TRBJ1-1,NA,NA,CASSQGWTRAEAFF,TGTGCCAGCAGCCAGGGGTGGACGCGCGCTGAAGCTTTCTTT
TRBV7-9,TRBJ2-6,NA,NA,CASGLVSGANVLTF,TGTGCCAGCGGGTTGGTATCTGGGGCCAACGTCCTGACTTTC
TRBV18,TRBJ1-2,NA,NA,CASSPVRGTTYGYTF,TGTGCCAGCTCGCCCGTAAGGGGGACAACCTATGGCTACACCTTC
TRBV4-3,TRBJ2-7,NA,NA,CASSLQGDEQYF,TGCGCCAGCAGCCTTCAGGGCGACGAGCAGTACTTC
TRBV5-4,TRBJ2-5,NA,few,CASSLPGIQETQYF,TGTGCCAGCAGCTTGCCAGGGATCCAAGAGACCCAGTACTTC
TRBV11-2,TRBJ2-3,TRBD2,NA,CASSYLTSGATQYF,TGTGCCAGCAGCTACCTGACTAGCGGGGCGACGCAGTATTTT
TRBV4-3,TRBJ2-1,NA,few,CASSQGGSFDEQFF,TGCGCCAGCAGCCAAGGCGGGTCTTTCGATGAGCAGTTCTTC
TRBV5-4,TRBJ2-1,TRBD2,NA,CASRSLVGGPGNEQFF,TGTGCCAGCAGATCATTGGTGGGAGGGCCGGGGAATGAGCAGTTCTTC
TRBV6-4,TRBJ2-7,TRBD1,few,CASSDSRDRESREQYF,TGTGCCAGCAGTGACTCGAGGGACAGGGAATCCAGGGAGCAGTACTTC
TRBV7-9,TRBJ1-1,NA,few,CASSLGTATSEAFF,TGTGCCAGCAGCTTAGGGACAGCCACATCGGAAGCTTTCTTT
TRBV11-2,TRBJ2-7,TRBD1,few,CASSSLRDRGRFYF,TGTGCCAGCAGCTCCTTACGGGACAGGGGGCGGTTTTACTTC
TRBV7-2,TRBJ2-5,NA,NA,CASSLGDALQETQYF,TGTGCCAGCAGCTTGGGAGATGCCCTCCAAGAGACCCAGTACTTC
TRBV7-2,TRBJ2-1,TRBD2,NA,CASSPLAGGYNEQFF,TGTGCCAGCAGCCCTCTAGCGGGAGGGTACAATGAGCAGTTCTTC
TRBV9,TRBJ2-5,TRBD2,few,CASSVAPGLAGVRETQYF,TGTGCCAGCAGCGTAGCTCCGGGACTAGCGGGAGTCAGAGAGACCCAGTACTTC
TRBV27,TRBJ1-2,NA,NA,CASSLVFGIGEVYGYTF,TGTGCCAGCAGTTTAGTGTTCGGTATAGGGGAGGTCTATGGCTACACCTTC
TRBV6-6,TRBJ2-7,NA,NA,CASTLGQGAYEQYF,TGTGCCAGCACCCTGGGGCAGGGAGCCTACGAGCAGTACTTC
TRBV5-1,TRBJ2-7,NA,NA,CASSYRTDYEEQYF,TGCGCCAGCAGCTATAGGACAGATTACGAAGAGCAGTACTTC
TRBV11-2,TRBJ2-1,TRBD2,NA,CASSFDSGRREQFF,TGTGCCAGCAGCTTCGATAGCGGGAGGCGTGAGCAGTTCTTC
TRBV29-1,TRBJ2-2,TRBD2,few,CSGGGTNTGELFF,TGCAGCGGGGGAGGGACGAACACCGGGGAGCTGTTTTTT
TRBV4-3,TRBJ1-6,TRBD1,NA,CASSQEGNRGRGYNSPLHF,TGCGCCAGCAGCCAAGAGGGAAACAGGGGACGTGGGTATAATTCACCCCTCCACTTT